This TCR beta chain was observed in a study of T cell responses to AZD1222 COVID-19 vaccine. Profiled with immunoSEQ multiplex PCR; TCRdb holds only in-frame clones, not every one. The sample lists approximately 180,000 clones; approximately 90% were seen once. The V gene end was trimmed by 0 bases and the J gene end by 0 bases; junction bases not matched to a gene: 10. Germline CDR1 is SGDLS and CDR2 is YYNGEE. The CDR3 runs 19 residues. Sequences were derived from peripheral blood, sampled on day 0 of AZD1222 vaccination. This TCR derives from an adult in good health. V gene TRBV9 combines with J gene TRBJ2-1, with 9 nucleotides matching TRBD2. The CDR3 bases are TGTGCCAGCAGCGTAGCTGGGGGTAGCGGGGGTAGCTCCTACAATGAGCAGTTCTTC. Translation gives CASSVAGGSGGSSYNEQFF.